This T cell receptor beta chain was identified in a study of T cell changes during pregnancy in multiple sclerosis. This CDR3 has 12 amino acids. Looked up from germline, CDR1 is SGHKS and CDR2 is YYEKEE (reference sequence). V was trimmed by 0 bases and J by 8 bases, leaving 8 bases between them. The table came from immunoSEQ multiplex PCR; TCRdb's copy has only in-frame clones and leaves some out. The table records tens of thousands of clones, approximately 94% of them present only once. This sequence originates from a female donor with multiple sclerosis, enrolled in a pregnancy study. The J gene is TRBJ1-1, the V gene TRBV5-5; weak D call: TRBD1 (5 bases). Here the sequenced sample was CD8+ T cells from peripheral blood mononuclear cells, taken in the first trimester of pregnancy. CDR3 amino acids: CASSLGGLEAFF. DNA of the CDR3: TGTGCCAGCAGCTTGGGGGGACTAGAAGCTTTCTTT.